The rows below give T cell receptor beta chains drawn from one sample of a study of tumor-infiltrating lymphocytes in localized non-small cell lung cancer. The table came from immunoSEQ multiplex PCR; TCRdb's copy has only in-frame clones and leaves some out. The sample records 7,000 to 9,000 clones, 50% to 75% being singletons. The sequenced sample consisted of uninvolved lung tissue not adjacent to the tumor. These receptors were obtained from a human donor with non-small cell lung cancer. The CDR3 runs from the conserved cysteine through the conserved F or W. Fields, in order: CDR3 DNA, CDR3 protein, clone size, V gene, D gene, CDR3 length, J gene. The D gene is left open where the match is weak. The size of a clone is reported for some rows only, either as once, few or many, or as a class for expanded clones.

CDR3 DNA: TGTGCCACATCGGGGTATTCCATAAGTGCCACAGATACGCAGTATTTT; CDR3 protein: CATSGYSISATDTQYF; clone size: NA; V gene: TRBV19; D gene: NA; CDR3 length: 16; J gene: TRBJ2-3
CDR3 DNA: TGCGCCAGCAGCCAAGGGGTGGGCAGGGTAGGATCACCCCTCCACTTT; CDR3 protein: CASSQGVGRVGSPLHF; clone size: NA; V gene: TRBV4-1; D gene: NA; CDR3 length: 16; J gene: TRBJ1-6
CDR3 DNA: TGTGCCAGCAGTGTCGGGGGGCAATATGGCTACACCTTC; CDR3 protein: CASSVGGQYGYTF; clone size: few; V gene: TRBV6-1; D gene: NA; CDR3 length: 13; J gene: TRBJ1-2
CDR3 DNA: TGTGCCTGGAGACCGACCGGGCATAATGAGCAGTTCTTC; CDR3 protein: CAWRPTGHNEQFF; clone size: NA; V gene: TRBV30; D gene: NA; CDR3 length: 13; J gene: TRBJ2-1
CDR3 DNA: TGTGCCAGCAGCTCACAGACGGAGTTTACTGAAGCTTTCTTT; CDR3 protein: CASSSQTEFTEAFF; clone size: NA; V gene: TRBV9; D gene: NA; CDR3 length: 14; J gene: TRBJ1-1
CDR3 DNA: TGTGCCAGTAGTATTGTGGCGGTGACAGGGGCTGGCTACACCTTC; CDR3 protein: CASSIVAVTGAGYTF; clone size: NA; V gene: TRBV19; D gene: TRBD1; CDR3 length: 15; J gene: TRBJ1-2
CDR3 DNA: TGTGCCAGCAGCTTAGACCTGGGTCACACTGAAGCTTTCTTT; CDR3 protein: CASSLDLGHTEAFF; clone size: NA; V gene: TRBV11-2; D gene: NA; CDR3 length: 14; J gene: TRBJ1-1
CDR3 DNA: TGTGCCTGGTGGAAAATCCGGGACAGGGAAGCTTTCTTT; CDR3 protein: CAWWKIRDREAFF; clone size: NA; V gene: TRBV30; D gene: TRBD1; CDR3 length: 13; J gene: TRBJ1-1
CDR3 DNA: TGTGCCAGCAGTTACTCGAGAGGGAACACTGAAGCTTTCTTT; CDR3 protein: CASSYSRGNTEAFF; clone size: NA; V gene: TRBV6-5; D gene: NA; CDR3 length: 14; J gene: TRBJ1-1
CDR3 DNA: TGTGCCAGCAATGGGGGATACGGCAATCAGCCCCAGCATTTT; CDR3 protein: CASNGGYGNQPQHF; clone size: NA; V gene: TRBV2; D gene: NA; CDR3 length: 14; J gene: TRBJ1-5
CDR3 DNA: TGCGCCAGCAGGAGCGGGACAGGGGGACCCTACGAGCAGTACTTC; CDR3 protein: CASRSGTGGPYEQYF; clone size: NA; V gene: TRBV5-1; D gene: TRBD1; CDR3 length: 15; J gene: TRBJ2-7
CDR3 DNA: TGTGCCTGGAAGTATTCCCCAGGGGACACTGAAGCTTTCTTT; CDR3 protein: CAWKYSPGDTEAFF; clone size: NA; V gene: TRBV30; D gene: NA; CDR3 length: 14; J gene: TRBJ1-1
CDR3 DNA: TGTGCCAGCAGTTTCGGGACAGGGAATAATTCACCCCTCCACTTT; CDR3 protein: CASSFGTGNNSPLHF; clone size: NA; V gene: TRBV27; D gene: TRBD1; CDR3 length: 15; J gene: TRBJ1-6